The present T cell receptor beta chain was sequenced within a study of cytomegalovirus exposure and HLA in healthy donors. Study details: Roughly 85 million unique TCRs from HLA-typed donors were held in an early release of data. Of roughly 400 genotyped donors, around 84% clustered with self-reported Caucasian donors.

Amplification used 60 Vbeta primers and 13 Jbeta primers. Assay used: immunoSEQ multiplex PCR; TCRdb lists only in-frame clones, some missing. This table has 100,000 or so clones, more than 75% appearing once. The CDR3 extends over 12 amino acids. The germline V gene encodes CDR1 LNHDA and CDR2 SQIVND (reference sequence). The ends lost 5 bases at V and 12 bases at J; junction bases unmatched: 7. The sequence derives from a woman aged 50 to 65 in good health and CMV-seropositive. Material for sequencing was PBMCs. V is TRBV19 and J is TRBJ1-5, with 7 bases that match TRBD1. The CDR3 loop is CASSLQGWDQHF. Written as DNA, the CDR3 is TGTGCCAGTAGTCTACAGGGGTGGGACCAGCATTTT.